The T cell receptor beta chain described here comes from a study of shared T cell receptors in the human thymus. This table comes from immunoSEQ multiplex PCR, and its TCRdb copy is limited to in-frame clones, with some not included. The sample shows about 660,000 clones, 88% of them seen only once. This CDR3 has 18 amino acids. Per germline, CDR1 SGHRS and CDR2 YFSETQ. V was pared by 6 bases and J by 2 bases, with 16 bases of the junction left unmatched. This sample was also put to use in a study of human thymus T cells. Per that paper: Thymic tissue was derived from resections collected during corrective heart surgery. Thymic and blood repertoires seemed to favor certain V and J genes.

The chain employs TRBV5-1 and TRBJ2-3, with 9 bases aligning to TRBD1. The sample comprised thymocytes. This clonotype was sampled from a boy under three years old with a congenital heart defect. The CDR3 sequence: CASKEGTGLVRVTDTQYF. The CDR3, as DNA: TGCGCCAGCAAGGAAGGGACAGGGTTGGTGAGGGTCACAGATACGCAGTATTTT. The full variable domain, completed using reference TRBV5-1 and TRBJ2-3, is KAGVTQTPRYLIKTRGQQVTLSCSPISGHRSVSWYQQTPGQGLQFLFEYFSETQRNKGNFPGRFSGRQFSNSRSEMNVSTLELGDSALYLCASKEGTGLVRVTDTQYFGPGTRLTVL.